This T cell receptor beta chain was sequenced during a study of Tregs in tolerant kidney transplant recipients. Germline CDR1 and CDR2: LGHNA and YSLEER. V gave up 0 bases and J gave up 3 bases, with 13 bases separating them. The CDR3 runs 16 residues. Whole-study findings and limits: Biological reproducibility was not directly addressed in this study. The most relevant donor-specific Treg TCRbeta repertoire apparently came from expansion with activated donor B cells.

Thawed PBMCs were FACS-sorted into unstimulated CD4+CD25+CD127- regulatory T cells, CD4+CD25- non-regulatory cells, CD4 and CD8 cells. The table came from immunoSEQ multiplex PCR; TCRdb's copy has only in-frame clones and leaves some out. The sample shows some 65,000 clones, around 84% of them seen only once. Notes on this clone: Its antigen is still unknown.

This chain joins TRBV4-3 and TRBJ2-3; a possible D gene is TRBD2 (6 bases). Material: CD4+ T cells from blood. The source is a human donor in good health. As DNA, the CDR3 is TGCGCCAGCAGCCAAGATCCCGGGAGCAGGACAGATACGCAGTATTTT. Translated, it gives CASSQDPGSRTDTQYF.